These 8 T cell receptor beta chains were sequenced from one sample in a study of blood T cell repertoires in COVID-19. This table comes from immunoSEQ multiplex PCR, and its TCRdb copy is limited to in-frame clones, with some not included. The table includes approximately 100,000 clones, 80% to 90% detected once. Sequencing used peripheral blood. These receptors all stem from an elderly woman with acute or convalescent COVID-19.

Written as DNA, the CDR3 is TGCGCCAGCAGCCAACTCCGGGACAGGACGTGGAAGAGCTCCTACAATGAGCAGTTCTTC. It is translated as CASSQLRDRTWKSSYNEQFF. The V and J genes are TRBV4-1 and TRBJ2-1; 8 bases agree with TRBD1. The J segment lost 0 bases and the V segment lost 2 bases, leaving 15 bases of the junction unmatched. The germline V gene encodes CDR1 MGHRA and CDR2 YSYEKL. The CDR3 spans 20 residues.

Here the CDR3 DNA reads TGTGCCAGCAGTTCCTTTATACGGACGGGAGGGACAGGGAATCAGCCCCAGCATTTT. It encodes CASSSFIRTGGTGNQPQHF. The chain carries TRBV6-2 or TRBV6-3 and TRBJ1-5; 9 nucleotides line up with TRBD1. Trimming took 4 bases from V and 4 from J; bases not matched to a gene: 17. The CDR3 runs 19 residues. The germline gives CDR1 MNHEY, CDR2 SVGEGT.

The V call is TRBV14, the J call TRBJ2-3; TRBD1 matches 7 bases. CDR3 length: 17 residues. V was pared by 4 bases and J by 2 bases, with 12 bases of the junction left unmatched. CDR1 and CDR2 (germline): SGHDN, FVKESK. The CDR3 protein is CASSLKVTGAHTDTQYF. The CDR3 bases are TGTGCCAGCAGCCTTAAAGTTACAGGGGCACACACAGATACGCAGTATTTT.

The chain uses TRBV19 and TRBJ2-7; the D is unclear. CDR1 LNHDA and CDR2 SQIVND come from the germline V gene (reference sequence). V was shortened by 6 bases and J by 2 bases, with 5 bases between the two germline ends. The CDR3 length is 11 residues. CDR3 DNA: TGTGCCAGTAGCCCAACCTACGAGCAGTACTTC. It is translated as CASSPTYEQYF. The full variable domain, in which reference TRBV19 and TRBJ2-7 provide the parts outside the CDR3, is DGGITQSPKYLFRKEGQNVTLSCEQNLNHDAMYWYRQDPGQGLRLIYYSQIVNDFQKGDIAEGYSVSREKKESFPLTVTSAQKNPTAFYLCASSPTYEQYFGPGTRLTVT.

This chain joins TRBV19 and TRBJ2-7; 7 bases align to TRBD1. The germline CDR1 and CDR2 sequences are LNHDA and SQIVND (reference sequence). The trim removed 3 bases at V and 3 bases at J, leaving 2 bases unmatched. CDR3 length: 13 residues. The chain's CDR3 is CASSIWDSYEQYF. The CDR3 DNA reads TGTGCCAGTAGTATCTGGGACAGCTACGAGCAGTACTTC.

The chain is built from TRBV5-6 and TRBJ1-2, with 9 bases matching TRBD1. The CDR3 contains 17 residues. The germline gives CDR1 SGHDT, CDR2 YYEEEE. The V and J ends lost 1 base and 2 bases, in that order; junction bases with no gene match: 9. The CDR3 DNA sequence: TGTGCCAGCAGCTTGCCGGGACAGGGTCAAGAAAACTATGGCTACACCTTC. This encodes CASSLPGQGQENYGYTF.

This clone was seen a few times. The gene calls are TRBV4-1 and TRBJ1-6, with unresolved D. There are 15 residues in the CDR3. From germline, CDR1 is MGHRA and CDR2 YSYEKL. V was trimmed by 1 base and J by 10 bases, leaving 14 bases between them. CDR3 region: CASSQGPIQPSPLHF. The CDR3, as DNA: TGCGCCAGCAGCCAAGGTCCGATACAGCCGTCACCCCTCCACTTT.

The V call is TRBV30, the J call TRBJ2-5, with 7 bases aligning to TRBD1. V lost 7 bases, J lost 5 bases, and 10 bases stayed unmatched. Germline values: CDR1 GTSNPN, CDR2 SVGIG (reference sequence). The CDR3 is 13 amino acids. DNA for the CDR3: TGTGCCTCCGACAGGGCATGGTCTGAGACCCAGTACTTC. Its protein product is CASDRAWSETQYF.